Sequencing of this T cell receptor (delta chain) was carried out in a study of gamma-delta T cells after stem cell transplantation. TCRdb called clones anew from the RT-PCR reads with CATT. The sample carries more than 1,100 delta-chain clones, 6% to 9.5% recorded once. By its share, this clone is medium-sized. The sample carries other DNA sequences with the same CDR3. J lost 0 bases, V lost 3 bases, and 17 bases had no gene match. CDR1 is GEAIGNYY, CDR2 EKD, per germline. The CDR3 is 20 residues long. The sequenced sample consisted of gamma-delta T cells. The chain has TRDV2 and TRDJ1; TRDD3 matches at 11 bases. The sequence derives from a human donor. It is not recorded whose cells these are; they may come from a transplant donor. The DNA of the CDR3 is TGTGCCTGTGACCCCCTGGTACTGGGGGATAATCGTACTTACACCGATAAACTCATCTTT. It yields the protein CACDPLVLGDNRTYTDKLIF.